This passage covers 25 T cell receptor beta chains from one sample sequenced in a study of chemoradiotherapy in HPV16-positive cancers. The protocol was immunoSEQ multiplex PCR, while the TCRdb copy is restricted to in-frame clones and leaves out a portion. Here the sample spans some 29,000 clones, 85% to 95% being singletons. Specimen: blood, collected from a patient who underwent chemoradiotherapy. The receptor source for this set is a human donor with HPV-associated anogenital cancer.

V is TRBV11-2 and J is TRBJ2-2; TRBD1 matches 7 bases. Germline CDR1 reads SGHAT; CDR2 reads FQNNGV. The CDR3 sequence is 13 residues long. V lost 4 bases and J lost 7; bases outside the gene matches: 3. Here the CDR3 DNA reads TGTGCCAGCAGCTCACAGGGGCTCGGGGAGCTGTTTTTT. Its translation is CASSSQGLGELFF.

The chain uses TRBV7-9 and TRBJ2-3; 7 bases match TRBD2. Trimming at V came to 5 bases and at J to 5 bases, leaving 13 bases not matched to a gene. Per the germline V gene, CDR1 is SEHNR and CDR2 is FQNEAQ (reference sequence). There are 16 residues in the CDR3. The CDR3 DNA follows: TGTGCCAGCAGCCCCGGGGGGTCTAGCGTTATAGATACGCAGTATTTT. Translation: CASSPGGSSVIDTQYF.

The chain recombines TRBV2 with TRBJ1-3, with a tentative D call TRBD1 (6 bases). V was trimmed by 3 bases and J by 0 bases, leaving 9 bases between them. This CDR3 contains 15 residues. Germline CDR1 and CDR2: SNHLY and FYNNEI. The CDR3 is CASSDRGVSGNTIYF. CDR3 bases: TGTGCCAGCAGTGACAGGGGAGTCTCTGGAAACACCATATATTTT.

This rearrangement joins TRBV7-7 to TRBJ2-5; TRBD2 might be the D (5 bases). CDR1 and CDR2 from the germline V gene are SSHAT and FNYEAQ (reference sequence). Trimming left V 1 base short and J 5 bases short, with 8 bases between. The CDR3 has 13 residues. The CDR3 DNA is TGTGCCAGCAGCTTAGGAGGGTGGGAGACCCAGTACTTC. Its protein is CASSLGGWETQYF.

This chain joins TRBV18 and TRBJ2-5; 10 bases align to TRBD1. The J call could be wrong; TRBJ2-7 is a better fit for the DNA end. This CDR3 has 15 amino acids. Germline loops: CDR1 KGHSH, CDR2 LQKENI. Here the CDR3 DNA reads TGTGCCAGCTCACCCCGGGACAGGGGTTCCTACGAGCAGTACTTC. It encodes CASSPRDRGSYEQYF.

CDR3 loop: CASSSTPTNEKLFF. CDR3 sequence (DNA): TGCGCCAGCAGTTCAACTCCAACTAATGAAAAACTGTTTTTT. V and J are TRBV5-1 and TRBJ1-4; D is undetermined. V shed 5 bases and J shed 0 bases, with 8 bases lying between them. Per germline, CDR1 SGHRS and CDR2 YFSETQ. The CDR3 contains 14 residues.

This clone was seen a single time. This sequence joins TRBV10-2 and TRBJ2-1; D possibly corresponds to TRBD2 (5 bases). Germline V gives CDR1 WSHSY, CDR2 SAAADI. This CDR3 is 14 amino acids long. The V and J ends lost 7 bases and 6 bases respectively, with 16 bases between them. The CDR3 DNA is TGCGCCAGCATGCGAGGGCCCCCCCCCAATGAGCAGTTCTTC. Its translation: CASMRGPPPNEQFF.

This clone has a handful of counts. V usage is TRBV6-4 and J usage is TRBJ1-5; D might be TRBD1 (6 bases). Trimming took 4 bases from V and 4 from J, leaving 14 bases between them. Germline CDR1 reads MRHNA; CDR2 reads SNTAGT. This CDR3 is built from 15 residues. CDR3 loop: CASSGVDRFNQPQHF. As DNA, the CDR3 is TGTGCCAGCAGTGGGGTTGACAGGTTTAATCAGCCCCAGCATTTT.

A few counts support this clone. The V and J genes are TRBV5-8 and TRBJ2-7, with TRBD1 matching over 7 bases. CDR3 length: 15 amino acids. V dropped 5 bases and J dropped 1; count of bases not matched to a gene: 9. CDR1 and CDR2 (germline): SGHTS, YDEGEE. CDR3 DNA: TGTGCCAGCAGGCGAGGACAGGTCGGTTCCTACGAGCAGTACTTC. Protein sequence: CASRRGQVGSYEQYF.

This chain uses TRBV27 with TRBJ1-5; possibly TRBD1 for D (5 bases). Germline-derived CDR1 and CDR2 are MNHEY and SMNVEV (reference sequence). With 2 bases removed from V and 4 bases from J, the gap between germline ends came to 12 bases. This CDR3 has 15 amino acids. CDR3 amino acids: CASSLVGGGNQPQHF. CDR3 DNA: TGTGCCAGCAGTTTAGTTGGGGGGGGAAATCAGCCCCAGCATTTT.

The chain couples TRBV27 to TRBJ1-2, with TRBD1 identical over 7 bases. The CDR3 sequence is 13 residues long. CDR1 and CDR2 from the germline V gene are MNHEY and SMNVEV (reference sequence). With V trimmed by 8 bases and J by 4 bases, 7 bases remained unmatched. The CDR3 sequence is CASAPDRIYGYTF. CDR3 DNA sequence: TGTGCCAGCGCGCCGGACAGGATCTATGGCTACACCTTC.

The genes are TRBV7-2 and TRBJ2-1; 8 positions match TRBD1. The CDR3 is 14 amino acids. Germline loops: CDR1 SGHTA, CDR2 FQGNSA. Trimming removed 2 bases from V and 7 bases from J; junction bases left unmatched: 4. The CDR3 DNA reads TGTGCCAGCAGCTTAAGGTACAGGGGGAATGAGCAGTTCTTC. Translated, it gives CASSLRYRGNEQFF.

This chain connects TRBV5-6 to TRBJ1-1, with 7 bases lining up with TRBD1. V was pared by 2 bases and J by 5 bases, with 9 bases of the junction left unmatched. From germline, CDR1 is SGHDT and CDR2 YYEEEE. The length of the CDR3 is 15 residues. CDR3 region: CASSFVPGGKTEAFF. In DNA form, the CDR3 reads TGTGCCAGCAGCTTTGTCCCAGGGGGAAAAACTGAAGCTTTCTTT.

The V call is TRBV5-4, the J call TRBJ2-2; 7 bases are shared with TRBD1. Germline V lookup: CDR1 SGHNT, CDR2 YYREEE (reference sequence). The V and J ends lost 6 bases and 0 bases, in that order; junction bases with no gene match: 2. This CDR3 has 14 residues. CDR3 residues: CASTGQPNTGELFF. CDR3 in DNA: TGTGCCAGCACGGGACAGCCGAACACCGGGGAGCTGTTTTTT.

This clone came up once. The chain uses TRBV7-3 and TRBJ2-5; D ambiguous. Germline lookup yields CDR1 SGHTA and CDR2 FQGTGA. The CDR3 length is 13 residues. V lost 2 bases and J 2 bases, leaving 6 bases between the germline ends. The CDR3 is CASSLEGQETQYF. CDR3 sequence (DNA): TGTGCCAGCAGCTTAGAAGGTCAAGAGACCCAGTACTTC.

The V gene is TRBV27, the J gene TRBJ1-2; the D is unclear. The V end lost 3 bases, the J end lost 3 bases, and 8 bases lay between the germline ends. The CDR3 is made up of 13 amino acids. The germline gives CDR1 MNHEY, CDR2 SMNVEV (reference sequence). CDR3 sequence reads: CASSFQPYYGYTF. Written as DNA, the CDR3 is TGTGCCAGCAGTTTCCAACCTTACTATGGCTACACCTTC.

The chain recombines TRBV18 with TRBJ1-3; TRBD1 agrees at 10 bases. Germline lookup yields CDR1 KGHSH and CDR2 LQKENI. This CDR3 is built from 16 residues. V was clipped by 3 bases and J by 0 bases; unmatched bases: 2. DNA of the CDR3: TGTGCCAGCTCACCGGGACAGGGGAACTCTGGAAACACCATATATTTT. Its translation: CASSPGQGNSGNTIYF.

The chain joins TRBV19 to TRBJ1-1; no firm D call. The germline gives CDR1 LNHDA, CDR2 SQIVND (reference sequence). The length of the CDR3 is 13 residues. Deletions cut 7 bases from V and 4 bases from J, with 13 bases between. CDR3 in amino acids: CASMSGVATEAFF. In DNA, the CDR3 is TGTGCCAGTATGAGCGGCGTAGCCACTGAAGCTTTCTTT.

J is TRBJ2-2 and V is TRBV19; possible D gene TRBD1, 5 bases. This CDR3 has 15 amino acids. The germline gives CDR1 LNHDA, CDR2 SQIVND (reference sequence). V dropped 1 base and J dropped 4 bases, with 10 bases sitting between them. In DNA form, the CDR3 reads TGTGCCAGTAGTATAGTGGATGGGGCCACCGGGGAGCTGTTTTTT. Its translation: CASSIVDGATGELFF.

This clone appeared a few times. This rearrangement joins TRBV2 to TRBJ2-7, with 11 bases identical to TRBD2. Germline values: CDR1 SNHLY, CDR2 FYNNEI. Trimming cost V 10 bases and J 6 bases; bases outside gene matches: 11. The CDR3 is 14 residues long. CDR3 amino acids: CATGTSGTLGEQYF. In DNA form, the CDR3 reads TGTGCCACTGGGACTAGCGGAACATTAGGCGAGCAGTACTTC.

The gene calls are TRBV5-1 and TRBJ1-1, with TRBD1 matching over 7 bases. Unmatched junction bases numbered 7, after V lost 4 bases and J lost 1 base. CDR1 and CDR2 from the germline V gene are SGHRS and YFSETQ. The CDR3 has 15 amino acids. DNA for the CDR3: TGCGCCAGCAGCCGCACGACAGGGTGGAACACTGAAGCTTTCTTT. It codes for CASSRTTGWNTEAFF.

The table lists this clone with a count of one. The rearrangement uses TRBV5-1 and TRBJ1-5, with 10 bases aligning to TRBD1. CDR3 length: 14 residues. The ends lost 3 bases at V and 6 bases at J; junction bases unmatched: 3. Per germline, CDR1 SGHRS and CDR2 YFSETQ. DNA of the CDR3: TGCGCCAGCAGCTCCGGGACAGGGGCTCAGCCCCAGCATTTT. This translates into CASSSGTGAQPQHF. Full variable domain (rest looked up from reference TRBV5-1 and TRBJ1-5): KAGVTQTPRYLIKTRGQQVTLSCSPISGHRSVSWYQQTPGQGLQFLFEYFSETQRNKGNFPGRFSGRQFSNSRSEMNVSTLELGDSALYLCASSSGTGAQPQHFGDGTRLSIL.

This clone was picked up one time. The chain links TRBV29-1 to TRBJ2-2; D is ambiguous. CDR1 is SQVTM and CDR2 is ANQGSEA in the germline V gene. V gave up 7 bases and J gave up 0 bases, with 12 bases separating them. CDR3 length equals 14 residues. The CDR3 sequence: CSAETVSNTGELFF. The CDR3 nucleotides are TGCAGCGCTGAGACTGTATCGAACACCGGGGAGCTGTTTTTT.

The rearrangement uses TRBV6-1 and TRBJ2-3, with TRBD1 matching over 8 bases. Per the germline V gene, CDR1 is MNHNS and CDR2 is SASEGT. J lost 1 base, V lost 7 bases, and 4 bases had no gene match. This CDR3 spans 14 amino acids. CDR3 residues: CASITGGRTDTQYF. In DNA, the CDR3 is TGTGCCAGCATCACAGGGGGACGCACAGATACGCAGTATTTT.

The chain combines TRBV5-6 with TRBJ2-7; D is ambiguous. The CDR3 sequence is 12 residues long. Trimming removed 3 bases from V and 3 bases from J, with 7 bases in between. Germline CDR1 and CDR2: SGHDT and YYEEEE. CDR3 sequence reads: CASSSALYEQYF. Here the CDR3 DNA reads TGTGCCAGCAGCTCGGCTCTCTACGAGCAGTACTTC.